This T cell receptor beta chain derives from a study of T-cell reconstitution after alpha-beta-depleted transplantation in children. As it was prepared, the TCRbeta library received unique molecular identifiers. One entry per CDR3 protein results from TCRdb running MiXCR on the PCR reads. The sample yields 640,000 or so distinct CDR3 sequences, approximately 17% seen once. This clonotype has at least ten counts. The origin of this receptor is a human donor who donated a stem cell graft to a child with acute myeloid leukemia. The sample in question was PBMCs from the stem cell graft donor, obtained from the stem cell graft.

This CDR3 reads CSASDGGRGGYTF. CDR3 DNA sequence: TGCAGTGCATCCGATGGGGGAAGGGGTGGCTACACCTTC. The rearrangement uses TRBV20-1 and TRBJ1-2; D might be TRBD1 (5 bases). The V and J ends lost 6 bases and 7 bases respectively, with 18 bases between them. CDR1 DFQATT and CDR2 SNEGSKA come from the germline V gene (reference sequence). The CDR3 length is 13 residues.